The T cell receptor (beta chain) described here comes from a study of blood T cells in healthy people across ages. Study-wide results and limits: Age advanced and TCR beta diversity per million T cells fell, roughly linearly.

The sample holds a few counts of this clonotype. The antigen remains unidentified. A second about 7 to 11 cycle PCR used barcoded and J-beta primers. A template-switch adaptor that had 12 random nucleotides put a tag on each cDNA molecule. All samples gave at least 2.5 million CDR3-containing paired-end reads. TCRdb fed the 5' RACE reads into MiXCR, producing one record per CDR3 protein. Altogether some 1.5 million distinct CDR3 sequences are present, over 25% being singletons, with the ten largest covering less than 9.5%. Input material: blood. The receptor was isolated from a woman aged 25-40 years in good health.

The CDR3 spells CASSVPGTALYEQYF. The CDR3 DNA reads as TGTGCCAGCAGCGTTCCCGGGACAGCCTTATACGAGCAGTACTTC. The chain joins TRBV9 to TRBJ2-7; 7 bases match TRBD1. Trimming at V came to 2 bases and at J to 4 bases, leaving 9 bases not matched to a gene. The CDR3 is made up of 15 amino acids. The V gene's germline CDR1 is SGDLS and CDR2 YYNGEE. Full variable domain (outside the CDR3, taken from reference TRBV9 and TRBJ2-7): DSGVTQTPKHLITATGQRVTLRCSPRSGDLSVYWYQQSLDQGLQFLIQYYNGEERAKGNILERFSAQQFPDLHSELNLSSLELGDSALYFCASSVPGTALYEQYFGPGTRLTVT.